This is a list of T cell receptor beta chains from one sample in a study of CD8+CD57+ T cells in acquired aplastic anemia. TCRdb redid the calling of the reads with MiXCR, one entry per CDR3 protein. Among just over 400,000 distinct CDR3 sequences listed, roughly 64% were seen once. The sample taken for sequencing was sorted CD4+, CD8+, or CD8+CD57+ T cells (not recorded which) from PBMCs. These receptors came from a human donor in good health, serving as a control. The CDR3 runs from the conserved cysteine through the conserved F or W. D genes are given only for firm matches. Some rows have no size entry. The others give once, few or many, or a class for an expanded clone.

clone size,J gene,V gene,D gene,CDR3 protein,CDR3 DNA
many,TRBJ2-7,TRBV20-1,NA,CSAPPGGGYEQYF,TGCAGTGCGCCACCGGGGGGCGGGTACGAGCAGTACTTC
NA,TRBJ2-3,TRBV24-1,NA,CATSLSWTDTQYF,TGTGCCACCAGTTTATCGTGGACAGATACGCAGTATTTT
NA,TRBJ2-1,TRBV20-1,NA,CSGVRVSYNEQFF,TGCAGTGGAGTACGGGTCTCCTACAATGAGCAGTTCTTC
NA,TRBJ1-1,TRBV6-6,NA,CASSYLTVRRNTEAFF,TGTGCCAGCAGTTACTTGACCGTCAGGAGAAACACTGAAGCTTTCTTT
few,TRBJ2-3,TRBV10-3,NA,CAFTDSTDTQYF,TGTGCCTTCACGGACAGCACAGATACGCAGTATTTT
NA,TRBJ2-7,TRBV19,TRBD2,CASSLAIEREAYEQYF,TGTGCCAGCAGCTTGGCCATCGAGCGGGAGGCCTACGAGCAGTACTTC
NA,TRBJ1-1,TRBV20-1,TRBD1,CSAGGAGGYTEAFF,TGCAGTGCCGGGGGGGCAGGGGGGTACACTGAAGCTTTCTTT
NA,TRBJ1-4,TRBV7-2,TRBD1,CASSLVQGATNEKLFF,TGTGCCAGCAGCCTAGTCCAGGGGGCAACTAATGAAAAACTGTTTTTT
NA,TRBJ1-1,TRBV7-3,TRBD1,CASSPSGQGNTEAFF,TGTGCCAGCAGCCCTTCGGGACAGGGCAACACTGAAGCTTTCTTT
NA,TRBJ1-1,TRBV11-2,NA,CASSLSGRGASEAFF,TGTGCTAGCAGCCTCTCTGGGCGGGGTGCAAGTGAAGCTTTCTTT
many,TRBJ1-2,TRBV6-2/TRBV6-3,NA,CASISVGDGYTF,TGTGCCAGCATAAGTGTCGGGGATGGCTACACCTTC
many,TRBJ1-2,TRBV20-1,NA,CSARSGGLNWTF,TGCAGTGCTAGGAGTGGGGGGCTGAATTGGACCTTC
NA,TRBJ1-3,TRBV5-1,NA,CASSFPGGSGNTIYF,TGTGCCAGCAGCTTCCCGGGGGGCTCTGGAAACACCATATATTTT
NA,TRBJ2-2,TRBV12-3/TRBV12-4,NA,CASSLCEDGELFF,TGTGCCAGCAGTTTATGCGAGGACGGGGAGCTGTTTTTT
few,TRBJ1-6,TRBV11-1,TRBD1,CASSLEGDSSPLHF,TGTGCCAGCAGCTTAGAGGGGGACAGCTCACCCCTCCACTTT
many,TRBJ1-4,TRBV5-8,NA,CASSANGQSNEKLFF,TGTGCCAGCAGCGCTAACGGACAGAGTAATGAAAAACTGTTTTTT
NA,TRBJ2-2,TRBV5-4,NA,CASSLERITGELFF,TGTGCCAGCAGCTTGGAAAGGATCACCGGGGAGCTGTTTTTT
many,TRBJ1-6,TRBV20-1,NA,CSARFWGRRDSPLHF,TGCAGTGCTAGATTCTGGGGGCGCAGGGATTCACCCCTCCACTTT
NA,TRBJ1-1,TRBV6-6,NA,CASSLVLSAGNTEAFF,TGTGCCAGCAGTTTGGTCCTTTCGGCAGGGAACACTGAAGCTTTCTTT
many,TRBJ2-6,TRBV7-2,TRBD2,CASSSERGGMSGANVLTF,TGTGCCAGCAGCTCCGAGCGGGGGGGCATGTCTGGGGCCAACGTCCTGACTTTC
NA,TRBJ2-1,TRBV5-1,NA,CASSPEQGYDEQFF,TGCGCCAGCAGCCCTGAGCAAGGATACGATGAGCAGTTCTTC
NA,TRBJ2-7,TRBV20-1,TRBD1,CSASTGTAHYEQYF,TGCAGTGCTAGCACCGGGACAGCCCACTACGAGCAGTACTTC
many,TRBJ2-7,TRBV9,TRBD1,CASSVGDRGTYEQYF,TGTGCCAGCAGCGTAGGAGACAGGGGCACCTACGAGCAGTACTTC
NA,TRBJ2-5,TRBV20-1,NA,CSAFASSYNF,TGCAGTGCTTTCGCTAGCTCCTACAATTTC
NA,TRBJ2-2,TRBV7-2,NA,CASSPSRGPGELFF,TGTGCCAGCAGCCCAAGTCGCGGTCCCGGGGAGCTGTTCTTT
NA,TRBJ2-1,TRBV20-1,NA,CSARDLFSRDEQFF,TGCAGTGCTAGAGATTTATTCAGCAGGGATGAGCAGTTCTTC
NA,TRBJ1-5,TRBV7-8,TRBD1,CASSQTGGQYEHF,TGTGCCAGCAGCCAAACAGGGGGACAGTACGAGCATTTT
many,TRBJ2-5,TRBV5-4,TRBD2,CASSPGTSGETQYF,TGTGCCAGCAGCCCCGGGACTAGCGGGGAGACCCAGTACTTC
many,TRBJ2-7,TRBV9,NA,CASSVGGQRYEQYF,TGTGCCAGCAGCGTAGGCGGACAGAGATACGAGCAGTACTTC
once,TRBJ1-6,TRBV7-8,NA,CASSLHQDTQDLAF,TGTGCCAGCAGCTTACACCAGGATACACAAGACCTCGCATTT
NA,TRBJ2-7,TRBV12-3/TRBV12-4,NA,CASSPLDSYSYEQYF,TGTGCCAGCAGCCCCCTCGACAGTTACTCCTACGAGCAGTACTTC
NA,TRBJ2-1,TRBV10-1,TRBD1,CASSEKGAILCYEQFF,TGCGCCAGCAGTGAGAAGGGGGCTATCTTATGCTATGAGCAGTTCTTC
NA,TRBJ2-3,TRBV24-1,TRBD2,CATSDLEFAGADTQYF,TGTGCCACCAGTGATTTGGAATTTGCGGGAGCAGATACGCAGTATTTT
NA,TRBJ2-1,TRBV11-2,NA,CASSFPGTYNEQFF,TGTGCCAGCAGCTTTCCGGGGACCTACAATGAGCAGTTCTTC
many,TRBJ1-6,TRBV19,NA,CASTPRATRLSSYNSPLHF,TGTGCCAGTACTCCACGAGCGACTCGGCTCAGCTCCTATAATTCACCCCTCCACTTT
NA,TRBJ1-2,TRBV13,NA,CASSLYGTDNGYSYTF,TGCGCCAGCAGCTTATATGGGACGGACAATGGCTACAGCTACACCTTC
NA,TRBJ1-1,TRBV25-1,NA,CASSERGGRNTEAFF,TGTGCCAGCAGTGAACGTGGGGGCCGGAACACTGAAGCTTTCTTT
NA,TRBJ2-7,TRBV7-2,NA,CASSLGQSNHPQYF,TGTGCCAGCAGCTTAGGACAAAGCAATCACCCCCAGTACTTC
few,TRBJ2-7,TRBV10-3,TRBD2,CAISELSGGYEQYF,TGTGCCATCAGTGAGTTAAGCGGGGGATACGAGCAGTACTTC
NA,TRBJ2-2,TRBV9,NA,CASSGEQLNSPLLFF,TGTGCCAGCAGCGGAGAACAGCTTAATTCACCCCTCCTGTTTTTT
NA,TRBJ1-2,TRBV5-4,NA,CASSWGGGFYTF,TGTGCCAGCAGCTGGGGTGGGGGTTTCTACACCTTC
many,TRBJ1-5,TRBV6-6,TRBD1,CASSAGTGPDQPQHF,TGTGCCAGCAGTGCCGGGACAGGGCCTGATCAGCCCCAGCATTTT
NA,TRBJ2-7,TRBV20-1,NA,CSARQAYNSPYEQYF,TGCAGCGCCAGACAGGCCTATAATTCACCCTACGAGCAGTACTTC
NA,TRBJ2-7,TRBV9,TRBD2,CASNQPMGGNEKYF,TGTGCCAGCAACCAACCGATGGGGGGGAACGAGAAGTACTTC
NA,TRBJ2-7,TRBV9,TRBD2,CASSSSLGGGTQF,TGTGCCAGCAGCTCGTCCCTTGGGGGGGGGACGCAGTTC
many,TRBJ2-3,TRBV5-4,TRBD1,CASTIGTVSTDTQYF,TGTGCCAGCACAATCGGGACAGTTAGCACAGATACGCAGTATTTT
NA,TRBJ1-6,TRBV19,TRBD1,CASSSDRDFYNSPLHF,TGTGCCAGTAGTAGCGACAGGGACTTTTATAATTCACCCCTCCACTTT
NA,TRBJ2-7,TRBV20-1,NA,CSARAGWTENF,TGCAGTGCTAGAGCGGGCTGGACAGAGAACTTC
NA,TRBJ1-1,TRBV7-2,NA,CASTQVAGTDYF,TGTGCCAGCACCCAGGTAGCGGGTACGGATTATTTT
NA,TRBJ1-4,TRBV2,NA,CASSLVGLNERLFF,TGTGCCAGCAGCCTAGTCGGACTTAATGAAAGACTGTTTTTT
once,TRBJ2-7,TRBV7-9,NA,CASSQGLDEQYF,TGTGCCAGCAGCCAGGGGCTCGACGAGCAGTACTTC
NA,TRBJ1-2,TRBV19,TRBD1,CASSPDRGVGYGYTF,TGTGCCAGTAGTCCGGACAGGGGAGTGGGCTATGGCTACACCTTC
many,TRBJ1-5,TRBV6-1,NA,CASSETWQNSNQPQHF,TGTGCCAGCAGTGAAACGTGGCAGAATAGCAATCAGCCCCAGCATTTT
NA,TRBJ2-2,TRBV6-1,NA,CATRDTNSGELVF,TGTGCCACACGGGACACCAACTCCGGGGAGCTAGTTTTT
few,TRBJ2-1,TRBV27,NA,CASSKNPDLPISYNEQFF,TGTGCCAGCAGCAAAAATCCCGACTTGCCTATCTCCTACAATGAGCAGTTCTTC
NA,TRBJ2-5,TRBV6-1,TRBD2,CAISEGLVTSETQYF,TGTGCCATCAGTGAGGGACTAGTTACCTCGGAGACCCAGTACTTC